This T cell receptor beta chain was recovered during a study of blood T cell repertoires in COVID-19. Study details: Acute and convalescent COVID-19 samples came from the United States, Italy and Spain. The cDNA or gDNA used as material had been derived from T cells, B-cell-depleted T cells, or PBMCs.

Original data processing: It was from reference gene primer amplification that nucleated cell counts were estimated. Data came from immunoSEQ multiplex PCR; TCRdb stores just in-frame clones and leaves some out. V and J calls and clone size follow that table, whereas D and trimming were derived from the DNA. The sample lists around 300,000 clones, 86% occurring once. CDR1 KGHSH and CDR2 LQKENI come from the germline V gene. CDR3 length: 15 amino acids. The J segment lost 0 bases and the V segment lost 5 bases, leaving 6 bases of the junction unmatched. The sequence was collected from a woman in her 30s who had recovered from COVID-19. Material for sequencing was peripheral blood. This chain links TRBV18 with TRBJ1-2; TRBD1 agrees at 7 bases. The CDR3 sequence: CASSKGTETNYGYTF. CDR3 coding DNA: TGTGCCAGCTCAAAAGGGACAGAGACTAACTATGGCTACACCTTC. Supplemented by reference TRBV18 and TRBJ1-2, the full variable domain reads NAGVMQNPRHLVRRRGQEARLRCSPMKGHSHVYWYRQLPEEGLKFMVYLQKENIIDESGMPKERFSAEFPKEGPSILRIQQVVRGDSAAYFCASSKGTETNYGYTFGSGTRLTVV.